The text below deals with one TCR beta chain. Its antigen is as yet unknown. Sorting of CD4+ cells into CD25+CD127- cells (for roughly five patients) was performed. As part of sample collection, lesional scalp punch biopsies and peripheral blood were taken from alopecia areata patients. This sample stems from a study of CD8+ T cells in alopecia areata. Study-level results: Mice showed clearer TCR sharing than patients did, a gap that was possibly HLA-related. Alopecia totalis/universalis scalp especially showed more expanded CD8+ clones than normal scalp.

RNA was extracted and reverse transcribed into cDNA as the sequencing template. Clones were sequenced by immunoSEQ multiplex PCR, and TCRdb holds only the in-frame ones, with some missing. The sample lists about 14,000 clones, 58% seen once, with under 4% in the top ten. V gave up 0 bases and J gave up 0 bases, with 9 bases separating them. CDR1 and CDR2 from the germline V gene are SEHNR and FQNEAQ (reference sequence). The CDR3 covers 16 residues. Sequenced sample: CD4+ Tregs sorted from blood. The J gene is TRBJ2-1, the V gene TRBV7-9, with a weak D call TRBD2 (6 bases). This sequence was found in a human donor with alopecia areata. The chain's CDR3 is CASSLARGISYNEQFF. As DNA, the CDR3 is TGTGCCAGCAGCTTAGCGCGGGGCATCTCCTACAATGAGCAGTTCTTC.